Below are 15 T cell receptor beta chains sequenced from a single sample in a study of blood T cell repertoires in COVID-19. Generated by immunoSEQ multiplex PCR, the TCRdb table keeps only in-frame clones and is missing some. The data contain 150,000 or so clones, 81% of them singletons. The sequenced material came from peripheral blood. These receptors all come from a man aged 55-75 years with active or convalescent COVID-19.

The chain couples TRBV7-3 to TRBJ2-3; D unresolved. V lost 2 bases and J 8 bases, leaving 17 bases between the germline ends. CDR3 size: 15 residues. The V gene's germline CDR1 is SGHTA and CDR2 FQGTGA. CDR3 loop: CASSLDSPRLSTQYF. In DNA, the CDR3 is TGTGCCAGCAGCTTAGACTCTCCCCGCCTCAGTACGCAGTATTTT.

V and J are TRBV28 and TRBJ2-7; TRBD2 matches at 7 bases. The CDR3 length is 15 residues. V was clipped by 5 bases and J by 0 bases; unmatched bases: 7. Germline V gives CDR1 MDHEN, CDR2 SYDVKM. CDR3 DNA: TGTGCCAGCAGTCCAGGACTAGTTAACTCCTACGAGCAGTACTTC. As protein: CASSPGLVNSYEQYF.

The CDR3 region is CASSFSPGGNSPLHF. As DNA, the CDR3 is TGTGCCAGCAGCTTCTCGCCAGGCGGGAATTCACCCCTCCACTTT. The V gene is TRBV2, the J gene TRBJ1-6; the D is unclear. Looked up from germline, CDR1 is SNHLY and CDR2 is FYNNEI. This CDR3 contains 15 residues. Trimming removed 6 bases from V and 7 bases from J, with 16 bases in between.

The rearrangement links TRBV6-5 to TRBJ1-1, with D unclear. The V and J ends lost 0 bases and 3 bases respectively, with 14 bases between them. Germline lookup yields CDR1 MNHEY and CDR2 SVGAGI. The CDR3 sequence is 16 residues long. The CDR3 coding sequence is TGTGCCAGCAGTTACTCCCCCCTACAGACGGACACTGAAGCTTTCTTT. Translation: CASSYSPLQTDTEAFF.

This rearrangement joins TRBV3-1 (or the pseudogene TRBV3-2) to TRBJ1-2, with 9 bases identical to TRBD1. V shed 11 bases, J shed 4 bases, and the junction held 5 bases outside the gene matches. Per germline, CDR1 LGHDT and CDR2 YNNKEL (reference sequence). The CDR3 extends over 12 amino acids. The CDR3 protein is CAVQGAGYGYTF. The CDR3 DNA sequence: TGTGCCGTACAGGGGGCGGGCTATGGCTACACCTTC.

CDR3 region: CASNLRQGSADTQYF. CDR3 nucleotides: TGTGCCAGCAACCTACGACAGGGCTCGGCAGATACGCAGTATTTT. The V call is TRBV3-1 (or the pseudogene TRBV3-2), the J call TRBJ2-3, with 7 bases fitting TRBD1. V shed 7 bases, J shed 4 bases, and the junction held 11 bases outside the gene matches. CDR1 is LGHDT and CDR2 is YNNKEL in the germline V gene (reference sequence). The CDR3 spans 15 residues.

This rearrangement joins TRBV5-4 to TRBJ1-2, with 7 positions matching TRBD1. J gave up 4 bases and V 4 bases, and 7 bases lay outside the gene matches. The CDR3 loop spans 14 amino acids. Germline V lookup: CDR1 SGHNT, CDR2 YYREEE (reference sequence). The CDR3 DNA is TGTGCCAGCAGCCCCAGGACAGGTGTCTATGGCTACACCTTC. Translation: CASSPRTGVYGYTF.

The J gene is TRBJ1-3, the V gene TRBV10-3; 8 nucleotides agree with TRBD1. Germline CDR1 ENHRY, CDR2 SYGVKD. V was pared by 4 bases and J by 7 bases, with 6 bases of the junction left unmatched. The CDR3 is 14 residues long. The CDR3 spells CAISGQGLGNTIYF. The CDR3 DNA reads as TGTGCCATCAGTGGACAGGGGTTGGGGAACACCATATATTTT.

In DNA, the CDR3 is TGCAGCGTTGAAGTGACTAGCACAGATACGCAGTATTTT. It specifies CSVEVTSTDTQYF. The chain has TRBV29-1 and TRBJ2-3; D is undetermined. The germline CDR1 and CDR2 sequences are SQVTM and ANQGSEA. The CDR3 loop spans 13 amino acids. V was trimmed by 1 base and J by 0 bases, leaving 5 bases between them.

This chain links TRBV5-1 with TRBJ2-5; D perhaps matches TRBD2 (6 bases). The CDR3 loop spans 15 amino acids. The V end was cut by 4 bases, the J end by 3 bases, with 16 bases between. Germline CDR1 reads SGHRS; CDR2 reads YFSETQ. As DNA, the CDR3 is TGCGCCAGCAGCCCAGCCGGGACTCCAGAAGAGACCCAGTACTTC. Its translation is CASSPAGTPEETQYF.

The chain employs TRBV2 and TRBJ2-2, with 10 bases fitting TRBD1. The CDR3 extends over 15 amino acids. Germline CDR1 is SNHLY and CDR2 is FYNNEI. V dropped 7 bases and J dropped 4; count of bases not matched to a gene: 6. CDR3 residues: CASNQWDRGTGELFF. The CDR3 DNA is TGTGCCAGCAACCAATGGGACAGGGGCACCGGGGAGCTGTTTTTT.

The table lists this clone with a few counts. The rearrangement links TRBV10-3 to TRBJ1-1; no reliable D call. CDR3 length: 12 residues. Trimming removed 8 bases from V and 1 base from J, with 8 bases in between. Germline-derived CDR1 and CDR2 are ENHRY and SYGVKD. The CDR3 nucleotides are TGTGCCATCCGGAGAGAGAACACTGAAGCTTTCTTT. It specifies CAIRRENTEAFF.

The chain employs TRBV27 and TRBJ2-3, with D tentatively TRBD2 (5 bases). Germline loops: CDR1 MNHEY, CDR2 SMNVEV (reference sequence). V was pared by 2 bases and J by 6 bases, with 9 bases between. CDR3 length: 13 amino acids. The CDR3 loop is CASSLRTRDTQYF. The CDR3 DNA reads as TGTGCCAGCAGTTTACGAACTAGGGATACGCAGTATTTT.

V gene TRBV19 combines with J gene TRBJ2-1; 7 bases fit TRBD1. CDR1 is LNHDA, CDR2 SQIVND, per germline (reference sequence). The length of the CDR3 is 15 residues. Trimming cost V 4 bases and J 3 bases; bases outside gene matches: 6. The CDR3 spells CASSTKGARYNEQFF. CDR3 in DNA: TGTGCCAGTAGTACAAAGGGGGCTCGCTACAATGAGCAGTTCTTC.

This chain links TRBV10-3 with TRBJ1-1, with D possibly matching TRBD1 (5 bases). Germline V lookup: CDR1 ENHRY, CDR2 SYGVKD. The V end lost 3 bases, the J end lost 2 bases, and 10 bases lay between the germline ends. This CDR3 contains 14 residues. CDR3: CAISDSGPNTEAFF. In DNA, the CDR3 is TGTGCCATCAGTGATTCAGGGCCAAACACTGAAGCTTTCTTT.